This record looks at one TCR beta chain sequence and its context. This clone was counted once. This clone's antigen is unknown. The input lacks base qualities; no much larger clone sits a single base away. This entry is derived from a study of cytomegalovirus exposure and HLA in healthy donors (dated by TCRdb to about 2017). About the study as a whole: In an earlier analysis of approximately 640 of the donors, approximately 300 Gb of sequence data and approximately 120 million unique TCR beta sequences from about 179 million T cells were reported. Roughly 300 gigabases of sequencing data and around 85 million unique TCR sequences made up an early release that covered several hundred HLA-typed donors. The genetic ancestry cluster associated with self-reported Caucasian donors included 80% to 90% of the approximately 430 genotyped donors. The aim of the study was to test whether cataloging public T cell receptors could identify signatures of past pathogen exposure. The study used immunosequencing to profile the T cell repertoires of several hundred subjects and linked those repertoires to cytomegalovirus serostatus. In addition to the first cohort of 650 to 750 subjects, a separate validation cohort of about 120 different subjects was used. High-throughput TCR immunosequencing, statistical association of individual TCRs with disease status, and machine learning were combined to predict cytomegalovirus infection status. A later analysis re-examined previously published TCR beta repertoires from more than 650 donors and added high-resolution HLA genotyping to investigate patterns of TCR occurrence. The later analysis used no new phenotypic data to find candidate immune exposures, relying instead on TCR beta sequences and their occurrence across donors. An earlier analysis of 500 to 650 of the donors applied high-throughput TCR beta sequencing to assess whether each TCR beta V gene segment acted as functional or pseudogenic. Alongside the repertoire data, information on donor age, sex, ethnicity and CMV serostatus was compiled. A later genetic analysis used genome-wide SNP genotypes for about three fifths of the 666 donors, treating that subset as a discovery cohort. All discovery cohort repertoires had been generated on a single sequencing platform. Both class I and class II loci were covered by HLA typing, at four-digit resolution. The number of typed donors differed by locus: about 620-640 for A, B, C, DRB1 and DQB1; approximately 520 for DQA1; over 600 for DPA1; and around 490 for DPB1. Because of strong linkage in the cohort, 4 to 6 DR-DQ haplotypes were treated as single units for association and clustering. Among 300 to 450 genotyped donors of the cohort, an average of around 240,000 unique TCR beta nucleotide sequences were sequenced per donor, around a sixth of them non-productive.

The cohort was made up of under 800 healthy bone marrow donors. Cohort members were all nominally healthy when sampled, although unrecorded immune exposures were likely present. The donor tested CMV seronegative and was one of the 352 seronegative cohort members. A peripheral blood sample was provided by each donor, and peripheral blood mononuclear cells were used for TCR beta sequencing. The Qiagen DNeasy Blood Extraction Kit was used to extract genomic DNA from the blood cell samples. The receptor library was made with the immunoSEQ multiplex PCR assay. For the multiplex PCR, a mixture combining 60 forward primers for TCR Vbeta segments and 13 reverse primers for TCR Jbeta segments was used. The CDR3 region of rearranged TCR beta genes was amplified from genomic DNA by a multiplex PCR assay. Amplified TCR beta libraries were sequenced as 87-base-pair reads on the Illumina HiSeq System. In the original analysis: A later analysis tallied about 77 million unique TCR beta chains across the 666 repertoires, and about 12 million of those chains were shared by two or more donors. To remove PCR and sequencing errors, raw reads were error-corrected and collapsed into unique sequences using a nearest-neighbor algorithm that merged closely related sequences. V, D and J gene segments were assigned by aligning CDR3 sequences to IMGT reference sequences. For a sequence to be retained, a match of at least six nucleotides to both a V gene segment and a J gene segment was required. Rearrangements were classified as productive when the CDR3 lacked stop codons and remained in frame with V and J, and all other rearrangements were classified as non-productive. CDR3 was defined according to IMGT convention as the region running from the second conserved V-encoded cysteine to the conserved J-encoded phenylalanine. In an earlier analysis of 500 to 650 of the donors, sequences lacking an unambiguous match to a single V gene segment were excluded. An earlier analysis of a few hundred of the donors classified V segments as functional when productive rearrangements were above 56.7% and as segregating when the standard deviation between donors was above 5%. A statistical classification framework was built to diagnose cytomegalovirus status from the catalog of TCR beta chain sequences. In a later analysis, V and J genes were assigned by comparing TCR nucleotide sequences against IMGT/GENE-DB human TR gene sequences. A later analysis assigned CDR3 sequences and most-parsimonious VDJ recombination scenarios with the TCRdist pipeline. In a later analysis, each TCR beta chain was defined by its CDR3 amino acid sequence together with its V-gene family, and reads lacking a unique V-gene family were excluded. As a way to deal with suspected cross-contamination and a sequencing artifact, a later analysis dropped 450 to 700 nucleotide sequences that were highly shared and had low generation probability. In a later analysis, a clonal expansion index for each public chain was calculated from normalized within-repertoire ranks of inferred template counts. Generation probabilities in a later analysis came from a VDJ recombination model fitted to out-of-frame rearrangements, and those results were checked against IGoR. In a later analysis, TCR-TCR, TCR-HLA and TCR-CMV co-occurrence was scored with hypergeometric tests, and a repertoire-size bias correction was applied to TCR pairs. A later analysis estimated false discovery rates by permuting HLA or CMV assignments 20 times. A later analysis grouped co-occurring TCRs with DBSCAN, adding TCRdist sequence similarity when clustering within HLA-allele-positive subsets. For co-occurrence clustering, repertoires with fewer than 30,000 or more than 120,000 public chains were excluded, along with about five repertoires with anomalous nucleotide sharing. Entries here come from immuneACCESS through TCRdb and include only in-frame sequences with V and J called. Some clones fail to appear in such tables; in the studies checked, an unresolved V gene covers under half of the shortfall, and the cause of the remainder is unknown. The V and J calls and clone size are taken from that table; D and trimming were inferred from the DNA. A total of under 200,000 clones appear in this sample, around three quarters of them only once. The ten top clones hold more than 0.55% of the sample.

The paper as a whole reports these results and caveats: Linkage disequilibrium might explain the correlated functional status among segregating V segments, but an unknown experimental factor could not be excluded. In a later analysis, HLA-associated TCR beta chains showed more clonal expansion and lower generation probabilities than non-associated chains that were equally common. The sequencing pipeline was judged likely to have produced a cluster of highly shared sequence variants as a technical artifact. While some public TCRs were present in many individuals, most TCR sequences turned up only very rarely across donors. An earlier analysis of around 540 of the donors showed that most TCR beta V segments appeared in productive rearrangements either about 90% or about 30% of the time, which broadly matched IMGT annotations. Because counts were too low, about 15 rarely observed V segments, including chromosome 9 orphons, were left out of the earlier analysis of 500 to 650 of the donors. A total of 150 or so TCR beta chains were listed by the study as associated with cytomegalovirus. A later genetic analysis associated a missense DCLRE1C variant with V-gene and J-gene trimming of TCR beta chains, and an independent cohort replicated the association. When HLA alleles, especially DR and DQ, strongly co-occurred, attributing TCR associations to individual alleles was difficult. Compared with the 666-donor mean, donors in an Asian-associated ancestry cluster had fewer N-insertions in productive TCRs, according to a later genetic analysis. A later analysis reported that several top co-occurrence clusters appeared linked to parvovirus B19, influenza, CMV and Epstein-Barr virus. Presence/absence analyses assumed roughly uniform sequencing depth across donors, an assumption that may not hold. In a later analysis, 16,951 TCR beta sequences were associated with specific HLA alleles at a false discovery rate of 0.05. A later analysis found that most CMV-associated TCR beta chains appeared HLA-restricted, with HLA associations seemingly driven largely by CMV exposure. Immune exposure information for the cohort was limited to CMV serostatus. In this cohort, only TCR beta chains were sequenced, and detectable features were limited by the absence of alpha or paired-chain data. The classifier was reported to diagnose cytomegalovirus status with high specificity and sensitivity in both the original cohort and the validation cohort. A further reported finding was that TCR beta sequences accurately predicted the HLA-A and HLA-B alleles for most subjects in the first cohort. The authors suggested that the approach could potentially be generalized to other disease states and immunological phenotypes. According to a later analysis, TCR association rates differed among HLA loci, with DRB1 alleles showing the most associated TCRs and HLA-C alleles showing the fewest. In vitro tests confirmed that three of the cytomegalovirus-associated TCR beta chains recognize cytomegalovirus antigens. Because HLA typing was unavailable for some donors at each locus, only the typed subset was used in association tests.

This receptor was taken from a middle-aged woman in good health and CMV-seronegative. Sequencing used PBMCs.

The DNA is TGTGCCAGCAGTACCCCGGGACAGAACTATGGCTACACCTTC. Its product reads: CASSTPGQNYGYTF. The rearrangement joined TRBV28 to TRBJ1-2, and 7 bases in between align with TRBD1. Trimming leaves V shorter by 5 bases and J shorter by 2 bases, with the junction holding 5 bases beyond the gene matches. The germline V gene gives CDR1 as MDHEN and CDR2 as SYDVKM. Spanning cysteine to phenylalanine, the CDR3 consists of 14 amino acids. Just the 42-base CDR3 DNA is kept, in frame starting at base 1.